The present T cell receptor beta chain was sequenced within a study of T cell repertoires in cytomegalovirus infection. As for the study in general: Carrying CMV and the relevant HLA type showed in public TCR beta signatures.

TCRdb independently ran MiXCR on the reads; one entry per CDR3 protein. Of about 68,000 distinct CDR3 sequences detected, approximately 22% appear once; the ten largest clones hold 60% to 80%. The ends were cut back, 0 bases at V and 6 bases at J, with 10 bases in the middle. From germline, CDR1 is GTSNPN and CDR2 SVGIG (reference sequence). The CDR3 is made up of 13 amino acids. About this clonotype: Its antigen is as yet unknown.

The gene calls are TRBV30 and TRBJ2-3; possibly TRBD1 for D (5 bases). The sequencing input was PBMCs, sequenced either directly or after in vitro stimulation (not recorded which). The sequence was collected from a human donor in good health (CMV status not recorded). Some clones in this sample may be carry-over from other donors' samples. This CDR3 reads CAWSVQVPDTQYF. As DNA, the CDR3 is TGTGCCTGGAGTGTACAGGTGCCGGATACGCAGTATTTT. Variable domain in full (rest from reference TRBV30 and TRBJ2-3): SQTIHQWPATLVQPVGSPLSLECTVEGTSNPNLYWYRQAAGRGLQLLFYSVGIGQISSEVPQNLSASRPQDRQFILSSKKLLLSDSGFYLCAWSVQVPDTQYFGPGTRLTVL.